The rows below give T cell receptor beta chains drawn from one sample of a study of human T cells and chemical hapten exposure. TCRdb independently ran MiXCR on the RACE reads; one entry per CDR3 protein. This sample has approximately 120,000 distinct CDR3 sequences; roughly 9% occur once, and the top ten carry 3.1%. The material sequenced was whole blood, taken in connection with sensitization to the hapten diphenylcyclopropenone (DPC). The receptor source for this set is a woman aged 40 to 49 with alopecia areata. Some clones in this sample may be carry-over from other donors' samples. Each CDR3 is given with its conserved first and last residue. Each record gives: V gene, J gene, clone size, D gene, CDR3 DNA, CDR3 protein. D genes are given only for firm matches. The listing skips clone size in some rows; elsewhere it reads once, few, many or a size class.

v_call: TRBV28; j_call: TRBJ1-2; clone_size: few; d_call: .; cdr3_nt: TGTGCCAGCAGTAACCCCCACGGCAGCCAATACTATGGCTACACCTTC; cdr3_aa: CASSNPHGSQYYGYTF
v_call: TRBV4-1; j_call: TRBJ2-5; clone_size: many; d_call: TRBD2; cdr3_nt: TGCGCCAGCAGCTTTTGGGCTCCGGGACTAGCGTCTGGGTACCAAGAGACCCAGTACTTC; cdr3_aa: CASSFWAPGLASGYQETQYF
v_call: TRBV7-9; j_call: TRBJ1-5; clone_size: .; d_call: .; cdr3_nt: TGTGCCAGCAGCCCTGACGGGGGACGTTATAGCAATCAGCCCCAGCATTTT; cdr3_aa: CASSPDGGRYSNQPQHF
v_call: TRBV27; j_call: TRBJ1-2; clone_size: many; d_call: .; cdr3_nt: TGTGCCAGCAGTTTGCGGGGAACTGGGGGCTACACCTTC; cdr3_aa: CASSLRGTGGYTF
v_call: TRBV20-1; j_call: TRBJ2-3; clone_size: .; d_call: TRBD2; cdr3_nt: TGCAGTGCTAGAGTGGGCGGCGGGGGGGCAGATACGCAGTATTTT; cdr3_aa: CSARVGGGGADTQYF
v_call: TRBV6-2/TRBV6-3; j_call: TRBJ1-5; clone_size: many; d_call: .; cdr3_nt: TGTGCCAGTAAAGGACAGTCAGACAATCAGCCCCAGCATTTT; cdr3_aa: CASKGQSDNQPQHF
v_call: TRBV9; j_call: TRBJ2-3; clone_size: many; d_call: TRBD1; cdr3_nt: TGTGCCAGCAGCGATAGTGGGACAGGGGGCACAGATACGCAGTATTTT; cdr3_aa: CASSDSGTGGTDTQYF
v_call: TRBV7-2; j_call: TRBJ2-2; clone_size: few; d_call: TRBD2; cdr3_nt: TGTGCCAGCAGCGCCTCCGGGACTAGCACCGGGGAGCTGTTTTTT; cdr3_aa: CASSASGTSTGELFF
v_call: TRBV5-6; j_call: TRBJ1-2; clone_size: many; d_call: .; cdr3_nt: TGTGCCAGCAGCTTGGTCGACAGGAGGGGTGGCTACACCTTC; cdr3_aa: CASSLVDRRGGYTF
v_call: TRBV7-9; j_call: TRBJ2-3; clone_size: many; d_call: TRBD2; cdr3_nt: TGTGCCAGCAGCCTGTCAGCGGGAATTAGCACAGATACGCAGTATTTT; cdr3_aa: CASSLSAGISTDTQYF
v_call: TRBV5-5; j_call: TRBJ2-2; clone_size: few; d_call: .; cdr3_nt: TGTGCCAGCAGCTTGGCGGCAACGAACACCGGGGAGCTGTTTTTT; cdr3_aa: CASSLAATNTGELFF
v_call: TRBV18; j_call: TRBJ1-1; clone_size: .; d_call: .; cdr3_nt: TGTGCCAGCTCACGAGGGGGGCAGGAAAGTTTCACTGAAGCTTTCTTT; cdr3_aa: CASSRGGQESFTEAFF
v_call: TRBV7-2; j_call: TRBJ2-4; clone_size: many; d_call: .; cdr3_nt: TGTGCCAGCAGCTTAGTGGGAAGAGAGGACATTCAGTACTTC; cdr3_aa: CASSLVGREDIQYF
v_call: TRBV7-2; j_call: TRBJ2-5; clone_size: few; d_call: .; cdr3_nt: TGTGCCAGCAGCTACAACCAGGGAGCAATGCAAGAGACCCAGTACTTC; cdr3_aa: CASSYNQGAMQETQYF
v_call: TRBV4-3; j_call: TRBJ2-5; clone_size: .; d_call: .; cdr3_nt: TGCGCCAGCAGCCAACTGACTGGTGTAGGAGAGACCCAGTACTTC; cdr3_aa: CASSQLTGVGETQYF
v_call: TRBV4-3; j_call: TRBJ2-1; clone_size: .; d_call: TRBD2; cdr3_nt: TGCGCCAGCAGCCCTGGACTAGCGGGGAGCTCCTACAATGAGCAGTTCTTC; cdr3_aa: CASSPGLAGSSYNEQFF
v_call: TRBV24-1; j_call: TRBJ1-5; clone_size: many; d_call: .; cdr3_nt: TGTGCCACCAGTGATACAGGTGCCTCTCAGCCCCAGCATTTT; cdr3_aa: CATSDTGASQPQHF
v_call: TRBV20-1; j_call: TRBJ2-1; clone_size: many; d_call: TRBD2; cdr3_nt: TGCAGTGCTACGCAGTTCGGGGGGACCAACAATGAGCAGTTCTTC; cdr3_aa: CSATQFGGTNNEQFF
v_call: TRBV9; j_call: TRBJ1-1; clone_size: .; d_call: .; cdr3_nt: TGTGCCAGCAGGCCCCGTGCGGGGAGGTATAGTGAAGCTTTCTTT; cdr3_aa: CASRPRAGRYSEAFF
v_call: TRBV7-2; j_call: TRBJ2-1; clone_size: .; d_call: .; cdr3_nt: TGTGCCAGCACCAAAGGGGCCAGTAAATACAATGAGCAGTTCTTC; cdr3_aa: CASTKGASKYNEQFF
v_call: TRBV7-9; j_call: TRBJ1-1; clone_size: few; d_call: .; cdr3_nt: TGTGCCAGCAGCCACAGGATGAACACTGAAGCTTTCTTT; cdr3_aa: CASSHRMNTEAFF
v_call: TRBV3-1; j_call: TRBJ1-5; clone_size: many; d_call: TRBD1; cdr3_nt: TGTGCCAGCAGTCACACAGGGGGCAATCAGCCCCAGCATTTT; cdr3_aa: CASSHTGGNQPQHF
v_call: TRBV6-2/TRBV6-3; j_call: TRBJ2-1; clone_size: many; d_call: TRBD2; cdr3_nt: TGTGCCACCTCCGCGGCGGGGGGGCCTACTGAGCAGTTCTTC; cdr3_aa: CATSAAGGPTEQFF